This T cell receptor (beta chain) was retrieved from a study of T cells after somatic rescue of genetic block. Repertoires were generated with immunoSEQ multiplex PCR, while TCRdb's copy carries only in-frame clones and drops some. The sample lists about 120,000 clones; just over 90% were seen once. Germline CDR1 SGHAT, CDR2 FQNNGV. V shed 4 bases, J shed 8 bases, and the junction held 3 bases outside the gene matches. The CDR3 is 14 amino acids. Remarks on this clone: Other DNA sequences of this sample code for an identical CDR3.

The chain uses TRBV11-2 and TRBJ2-1, with 12 bases fitting TRBD2. This receptor was identified in a woman between 18 and 30 years old. The sequenced sample consisted of peripheral blood mononuclear cells (PBMCs). The CDR3 sequence is CASSSRTSGDEQFF. The CDR3 DNA reads TGTGCCAGCAGCTCCCGGACTAGCGGGGATGAGCAGTTCTTC.